The clone carrying this T cell receptor (beta chain) came up once. No antigen is known for it. This sample stems from a study of yellow fever vaccine responses in identical twins. Study observations and caveats: In identical twins, vaccine T cell responses appeared partly shared and partly individual.

TCRdb called the RT-PCR reads again in MiXCR, with one record for every CDR3 protein. Counted here are about 3,200 distinct CDR3 sequences, about 84% occurring once; the ten biggest clones make up approximately 2.8%. The sample consisted of T cells from blood (PBMCs), unsorted or a sorted subset (not recorded which), taken before or after yellow fever vaccination (not recorded which). The receptor was isolated from a woman aged 18 to 35 who received the yellow fever vaccine.

In DNA form, the CDR3 reads TGTGCCAGCAGTTACTCCGGTAGGCGGGAGTTTACAGATACGCAGTATTTT. Translated: CASSYSGRREFTDTQYF. The rearrangement uses TRBV6-2 or TRBV6-3 and TRBJ2-3, with 7 bases lining up with TRBD2. CDR1 and CDR2 from the germline V gene are MNHEY and SVGEGT. V lost 0 bases to trimming and J lost 3 bases; unmatched junction nucleotides: 9. This CDR3 spans 17 amino acids.